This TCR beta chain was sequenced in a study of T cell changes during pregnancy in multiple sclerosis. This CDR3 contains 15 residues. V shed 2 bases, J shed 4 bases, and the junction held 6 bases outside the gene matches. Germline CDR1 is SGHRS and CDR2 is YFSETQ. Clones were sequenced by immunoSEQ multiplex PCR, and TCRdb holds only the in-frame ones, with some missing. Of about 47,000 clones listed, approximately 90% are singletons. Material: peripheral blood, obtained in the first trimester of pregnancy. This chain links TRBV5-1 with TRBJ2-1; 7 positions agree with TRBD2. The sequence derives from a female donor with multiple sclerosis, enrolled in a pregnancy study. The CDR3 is CASSFGAGVYNEQFF. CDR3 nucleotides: TGCGCCAGCAGCTTCGGGGCGGGGGTATACAATGAGCAGTTCTTC.